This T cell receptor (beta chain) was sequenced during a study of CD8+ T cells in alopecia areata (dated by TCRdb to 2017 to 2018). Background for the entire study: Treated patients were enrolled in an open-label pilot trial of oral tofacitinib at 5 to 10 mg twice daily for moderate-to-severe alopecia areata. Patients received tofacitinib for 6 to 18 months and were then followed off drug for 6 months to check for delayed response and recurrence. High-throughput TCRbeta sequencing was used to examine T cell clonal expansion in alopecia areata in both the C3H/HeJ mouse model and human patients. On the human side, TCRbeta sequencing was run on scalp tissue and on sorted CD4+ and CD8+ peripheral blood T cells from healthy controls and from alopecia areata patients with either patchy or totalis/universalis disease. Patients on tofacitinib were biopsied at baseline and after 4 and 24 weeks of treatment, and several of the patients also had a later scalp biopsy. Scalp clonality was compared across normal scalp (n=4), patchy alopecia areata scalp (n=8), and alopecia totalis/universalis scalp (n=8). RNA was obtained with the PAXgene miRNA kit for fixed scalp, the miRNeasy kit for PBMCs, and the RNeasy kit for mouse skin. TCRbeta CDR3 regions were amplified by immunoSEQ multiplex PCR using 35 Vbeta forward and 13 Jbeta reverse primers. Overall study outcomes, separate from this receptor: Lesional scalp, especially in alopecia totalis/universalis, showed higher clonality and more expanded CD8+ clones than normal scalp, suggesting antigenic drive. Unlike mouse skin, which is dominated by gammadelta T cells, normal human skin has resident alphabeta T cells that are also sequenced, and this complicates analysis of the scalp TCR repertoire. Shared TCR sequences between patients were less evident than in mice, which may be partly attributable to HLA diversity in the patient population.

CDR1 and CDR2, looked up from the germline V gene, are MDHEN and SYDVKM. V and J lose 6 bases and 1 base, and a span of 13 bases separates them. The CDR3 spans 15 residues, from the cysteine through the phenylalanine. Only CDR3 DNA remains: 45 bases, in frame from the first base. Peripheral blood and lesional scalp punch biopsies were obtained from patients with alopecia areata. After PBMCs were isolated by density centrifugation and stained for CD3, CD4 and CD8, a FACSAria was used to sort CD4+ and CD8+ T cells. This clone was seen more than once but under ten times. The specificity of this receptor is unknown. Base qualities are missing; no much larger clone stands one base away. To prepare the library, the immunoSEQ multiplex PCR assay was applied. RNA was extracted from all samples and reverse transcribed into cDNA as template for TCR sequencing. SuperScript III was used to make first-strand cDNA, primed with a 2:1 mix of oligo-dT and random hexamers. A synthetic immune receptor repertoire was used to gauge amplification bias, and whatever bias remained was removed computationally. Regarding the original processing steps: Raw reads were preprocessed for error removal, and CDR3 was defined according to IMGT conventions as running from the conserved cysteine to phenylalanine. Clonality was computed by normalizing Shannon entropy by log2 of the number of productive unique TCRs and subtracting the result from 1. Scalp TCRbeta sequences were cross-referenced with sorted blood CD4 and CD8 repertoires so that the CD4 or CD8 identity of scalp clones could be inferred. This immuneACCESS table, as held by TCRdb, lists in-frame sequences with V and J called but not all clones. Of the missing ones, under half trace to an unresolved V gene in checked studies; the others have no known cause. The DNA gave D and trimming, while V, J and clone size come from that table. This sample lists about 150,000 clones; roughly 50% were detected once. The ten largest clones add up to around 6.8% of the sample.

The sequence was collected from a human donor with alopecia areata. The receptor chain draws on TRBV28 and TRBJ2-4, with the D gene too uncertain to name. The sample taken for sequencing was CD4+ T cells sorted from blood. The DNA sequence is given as TGTGCCAGCAGACACAGTCACCGGGCCAAAAACATTCAGTACTTC. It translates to CASRHSHRAKNIQYF.